The TCR beta chain described here comes from a study of cytotoxic CD8 clonotypes in ibrutinib-treated CLL. Study outcomes and limitations: Baseline clonality exceeded age-matched healthy donors and tracked circulating CD8+ T-cell counts. Samples were collected at differing times from sustained-remission and progressing patients. Treatment saw public clonotypes, which were uncommon, either contract or stay stable.

Looked up from germline, CDR1 is SGHRS and CDR2 is YFSETQ. The CDR3 spans 15 residues. Unmatched junction bases numbered 2, after V lost 0 bases and J lost 5 bases. About this clone: Its specificity is not known.

Depth targeted 1 in 200,000 to 1 in 1 million T cells, averaging 10x coverage per clonotype. The assay was immunoSEQ multiplex PCR, and TCRdb's table has in-frame clones only and misses some. The table records 250,000 to 350,000 clones, roughly three quarters of them present only once. The rearrangement uses TRBV5-1 and TRBJ2-3, with 11 bases identical to TRBD2. The sequencing here drew on PBMCs, taken at disease progression, from a patient treated with ibrutinib. The sequence was obtained from a human donor with chronic lymphocytic leukemia. Here the CDR3 DNA reads TGCGCCAGCAGCTTGGAAACTAGCGGGGGAGATACGCAGTATTTT. This translates into CASSLETSGGDTQYF.